This T cell receptor beta chain stems from a study of CD8 T cells in ankylosing spondylitis. TCRdb analysed the 5' RACE reads with MiXCR anew, one entry per CDR3 protein. Of about 240,000 distinct CDR3 sequences detected, 20% to 30% appear once; the ten largest clones hold approximately 0.61%. The CDR3 consists of 15 residues. Between the trimmed V and J ends, which lost 4 bases and 3 bases, there was a span of 13 bases. Looked up from germline, CDR1 is MNHEY and CDR2 is SVGAGI. This clonotype was detected ten times or more. The chain has TRBV6-5 and TRBJ1-3; D is perhaps TRBD1 (5 bases). The sample was blood, either unsorted or a sorted T cell fraction (not recorded which). The receptor was derived from a male donor with ankylosing spondylitis or in good health (not recorded which). The CDR3 sequence is CASSSEGLYGNTIYF. In DNA, the CDR3 is TGTGCCAGCAGTTCAGAGGGGCTATATGGAAACACCATATATTTT.